Sequencing of this T cell receptor beta chain was carried out in a study of PD-L1 blockade in urothelial cancer. On the study more broadly: After treatment start, blood was analyzed at 3 weeks (second dose) and at 6 weeks. The study recovered a median of 141,255 T cells per blood sample. Study-wide results and caveats: Below-median blood TCR clonality before treatment forecast better survival.

Of note for this clone: What it binds is not known.

Germline V lookup: CDR1 SGHNT, CDR2 YENEEA. This CDR3 is 17 amino acids long. The V segment lost 2 bases and the J segment 3 bases; nucleotides outside the gene matches: 10. Profiled with immunoSEQ multiplex PCR; TCRdb holds only in-frame clones, not every one. Of about 39,000 clones listed, 80% to 95% are singletons. Documented time point: pretreatment peripheral blood. The receptor comes from a woman aged 55-69 years with urothelial cancer. J is TRBJ2-3 and V is TRBV11-3; 8 positions agree with TRBD2. The sequences come from PBMCs, collected around atezolizumab (anti-PD-L1) treatment. The CDR3 DNA reads as TGTGCCAGCAGCTTATCCCTAGGAGCGGGAGCAACAGATACGCAGTATTTT. It specifies CASSLSLGAGATDTQYF.